Described below is a single TCR beta chain sequence and its context. Its cognate antigen is unknown. The data were obtained in a study of T and B cells in COVID-19 patients. In the study overall: Most recovered patients had mild to moderate COVID-19 treated as outpatients. Study-wide points: CD4+, regulatory T cell, CD8+ and sorted SARS-CoV-2-responsive or tetramer+ T cells were not yet sequenced. Patients with COVID-19 reportedly showed strongly skewed T cell receptor beta variable and joining gene usage. Early severe-case samples and blood from mildly ill patients during symptoms were in short supply.

Blood genomic DNA input for TRB amplification was roughly 230-550 ng. Multiplex PCR with BIOMED2 TRB-A/B primer pools amplified TRB rearrangements. TCRdb redid the calling of the multiplex PCR reads with MiXCR, one entry per CDR3 protein. The table shows around 15,000 distinct CDR3 sequences, with 25% to 35% occurring only once. Input material: blood. The sequence was collected from a human donor who had recovered from COVID-19.

The CDR3 loop reads CASQGAGIPLHF. CDR3 nucleotide sequence: TGTGCCAGTCAAGGGGCCGGGATCCCCCTCCACTTT. The rearrangement links TRBV19 to TRBJ1-6; D might be TRBD1 (5 bases). Germline V CDR1 and CDR2: LNHDA, SQIVND (reference sequence). V was cut by 8 bases and J by 13 bases, with 15 bases left in between. The CDR3 has 12 residues.